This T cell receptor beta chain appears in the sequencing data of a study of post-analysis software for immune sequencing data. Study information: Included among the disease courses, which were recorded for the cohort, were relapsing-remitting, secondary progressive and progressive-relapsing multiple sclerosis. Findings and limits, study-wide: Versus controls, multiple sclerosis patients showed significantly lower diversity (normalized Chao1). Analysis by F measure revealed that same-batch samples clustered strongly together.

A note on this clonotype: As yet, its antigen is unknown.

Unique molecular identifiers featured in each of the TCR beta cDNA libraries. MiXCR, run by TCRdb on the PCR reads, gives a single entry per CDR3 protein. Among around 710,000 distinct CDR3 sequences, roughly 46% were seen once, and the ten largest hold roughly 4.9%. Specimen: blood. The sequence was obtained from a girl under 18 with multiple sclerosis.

The CDR3 protein is CASSLKRGGPTDTQYF. The CDR3 bases are TGCGCCAGCAGCCTTAAGCGGGGGGGCCCCACAGATACGCAGTATTTT. This rearrangement joins TRBV5-1 to TRBJ2-3, with 10 nucleotides matching TRBD2. The CDR3 spans 16 residues. Per germline, CDR1 SGHRS and CDR2 YFSETQ. The J segment lost 2 bases and the V segment lost 4 bases, leaving 7 bases of the junction unmatched.